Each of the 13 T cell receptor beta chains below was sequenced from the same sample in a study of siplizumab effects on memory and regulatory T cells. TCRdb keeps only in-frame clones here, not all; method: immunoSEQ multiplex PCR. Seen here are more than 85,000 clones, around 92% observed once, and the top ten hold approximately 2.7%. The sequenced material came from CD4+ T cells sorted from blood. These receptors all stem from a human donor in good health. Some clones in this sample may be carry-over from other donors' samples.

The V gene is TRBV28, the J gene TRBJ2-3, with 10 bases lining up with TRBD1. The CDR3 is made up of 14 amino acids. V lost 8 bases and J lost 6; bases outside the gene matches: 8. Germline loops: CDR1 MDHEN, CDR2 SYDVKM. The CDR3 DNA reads TGTGCCAGCGGTAGGACAGGGGGGACGGATACGCAGTATTTT. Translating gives CASGRTGGTDTQYF.

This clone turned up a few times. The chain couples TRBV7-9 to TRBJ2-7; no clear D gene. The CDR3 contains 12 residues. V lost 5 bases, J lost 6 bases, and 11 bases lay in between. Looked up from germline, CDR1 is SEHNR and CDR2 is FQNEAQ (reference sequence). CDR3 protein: CASSETSFEQYF. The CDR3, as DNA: TGTGCCAGCAGCGAGACATCGTTCGAGCAGTACTTC.

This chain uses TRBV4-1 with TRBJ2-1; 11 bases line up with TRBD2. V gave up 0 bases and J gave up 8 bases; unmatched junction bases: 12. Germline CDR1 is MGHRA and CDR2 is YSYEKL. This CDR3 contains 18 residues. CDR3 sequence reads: CASSQDPRLAGQLDEQFF. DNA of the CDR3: TGCGCCAGCAGCCAAGATCCCCGACTAGCGGGACAATTGGATGAGCAGTTCTTC.

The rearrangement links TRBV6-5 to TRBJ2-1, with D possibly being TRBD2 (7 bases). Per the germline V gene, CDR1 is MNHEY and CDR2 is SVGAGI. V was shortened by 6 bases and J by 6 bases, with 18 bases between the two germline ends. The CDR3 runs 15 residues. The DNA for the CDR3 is TGTGCCAGCAGGACCGGGACACGGACTAGCAATGAGCAGTTCTTC. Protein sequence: CASRTGTRTSNEQFF.

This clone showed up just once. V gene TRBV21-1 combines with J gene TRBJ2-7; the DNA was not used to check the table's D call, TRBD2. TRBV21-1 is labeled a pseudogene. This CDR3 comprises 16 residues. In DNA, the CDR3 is TGTGCCAGCAGCAAAGTATGGCCTAGCGAGACCTACGAGCAGTACTTC. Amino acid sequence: CASSKVWPSETYEQYF.

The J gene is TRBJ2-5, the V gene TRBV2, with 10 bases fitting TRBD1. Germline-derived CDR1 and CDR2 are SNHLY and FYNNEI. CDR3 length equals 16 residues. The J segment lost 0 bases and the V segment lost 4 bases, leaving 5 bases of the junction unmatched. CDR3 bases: TGTGCCAGCAGTGTAGACAGGGGGCCACACCAAGAGACCCAGTACTTC. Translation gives CASSVDRGPHQETQYF.

This CDR3 reads CASRKGFEQYF. The CDR3 DNA is TGTGCCAGTCGCAAGGGGTTCGAGCAGTACTTC. V gene TRBV19 combines with J gene TRBJ2-7, with D possibly being TRBD1 (5 bases). The CDR3 sequence is 11 residues long. The V gene lost 8 bases and the J gene lost 6 bases, with 11 bases spanning the gap. Germline assignment: CDR1 LNHDA and CDR2 SQIVND (reference sequence).

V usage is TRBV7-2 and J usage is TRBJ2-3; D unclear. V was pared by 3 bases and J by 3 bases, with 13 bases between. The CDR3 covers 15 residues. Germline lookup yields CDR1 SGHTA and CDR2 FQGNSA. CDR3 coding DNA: TGTGCCAGCAGCTTCCGGATTTTAGTAACAGATACGCAGTATTTT. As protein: CASSFRILVTDTQYF.

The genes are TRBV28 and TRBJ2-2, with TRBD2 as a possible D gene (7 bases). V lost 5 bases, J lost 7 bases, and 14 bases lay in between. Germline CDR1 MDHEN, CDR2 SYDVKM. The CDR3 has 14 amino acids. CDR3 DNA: TGTGCCAGCAGTCCCCACGGGGGGCACGGGGAGCTGTTTTTT. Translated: CASSPHGGHGELFF.

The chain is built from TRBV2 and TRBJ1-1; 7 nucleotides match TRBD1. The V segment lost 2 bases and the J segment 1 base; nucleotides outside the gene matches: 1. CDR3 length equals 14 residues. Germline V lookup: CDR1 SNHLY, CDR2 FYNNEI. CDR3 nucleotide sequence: TGTGCCAGCAGTGAAAACAGGGGGAACACTGAAGCTTTCTTT. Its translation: CASSENRGNTEAFF.

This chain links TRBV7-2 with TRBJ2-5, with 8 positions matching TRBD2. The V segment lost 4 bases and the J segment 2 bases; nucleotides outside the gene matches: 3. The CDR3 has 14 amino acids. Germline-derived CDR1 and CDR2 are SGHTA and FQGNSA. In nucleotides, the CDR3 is TGTGCCAGCAGCTACGGACTAGCACAAGAGACCCAGTACTTC. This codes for CASSYGLAQETQYF.

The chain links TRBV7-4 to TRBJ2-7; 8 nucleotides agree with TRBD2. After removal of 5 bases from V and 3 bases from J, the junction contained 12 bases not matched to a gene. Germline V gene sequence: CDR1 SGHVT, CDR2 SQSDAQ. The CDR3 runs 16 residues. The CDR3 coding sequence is TGTGCCAGCAGCCCCCCGGGGGGGGAAGCCCTCTACGAGCAGTACTTC. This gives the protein CASSPPGGEALYEQYF.

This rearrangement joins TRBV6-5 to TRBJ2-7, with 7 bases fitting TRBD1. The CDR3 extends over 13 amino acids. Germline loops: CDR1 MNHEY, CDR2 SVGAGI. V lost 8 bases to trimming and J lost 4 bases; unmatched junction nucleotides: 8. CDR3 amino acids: CASGSIQGYEQYF. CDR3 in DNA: TGTGCCAGCGGTTCTATACAGGGGTACGAGCAGTACTTC.